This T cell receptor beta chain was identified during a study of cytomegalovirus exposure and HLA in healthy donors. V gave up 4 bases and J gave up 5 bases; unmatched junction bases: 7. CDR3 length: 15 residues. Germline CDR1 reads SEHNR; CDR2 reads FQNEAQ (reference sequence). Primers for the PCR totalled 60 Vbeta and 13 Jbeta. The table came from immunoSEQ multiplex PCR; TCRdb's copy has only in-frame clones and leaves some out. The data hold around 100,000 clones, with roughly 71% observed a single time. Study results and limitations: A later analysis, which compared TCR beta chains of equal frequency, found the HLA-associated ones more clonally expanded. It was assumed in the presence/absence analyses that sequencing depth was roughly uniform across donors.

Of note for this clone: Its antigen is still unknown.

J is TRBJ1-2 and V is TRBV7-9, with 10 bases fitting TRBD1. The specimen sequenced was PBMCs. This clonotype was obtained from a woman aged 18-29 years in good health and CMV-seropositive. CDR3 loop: CASSWGQGSSYGYTF. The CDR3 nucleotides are TGTGCCAGCAGCTGGGGACAGGGGTCCTCGTATGGCTACACCTTC.